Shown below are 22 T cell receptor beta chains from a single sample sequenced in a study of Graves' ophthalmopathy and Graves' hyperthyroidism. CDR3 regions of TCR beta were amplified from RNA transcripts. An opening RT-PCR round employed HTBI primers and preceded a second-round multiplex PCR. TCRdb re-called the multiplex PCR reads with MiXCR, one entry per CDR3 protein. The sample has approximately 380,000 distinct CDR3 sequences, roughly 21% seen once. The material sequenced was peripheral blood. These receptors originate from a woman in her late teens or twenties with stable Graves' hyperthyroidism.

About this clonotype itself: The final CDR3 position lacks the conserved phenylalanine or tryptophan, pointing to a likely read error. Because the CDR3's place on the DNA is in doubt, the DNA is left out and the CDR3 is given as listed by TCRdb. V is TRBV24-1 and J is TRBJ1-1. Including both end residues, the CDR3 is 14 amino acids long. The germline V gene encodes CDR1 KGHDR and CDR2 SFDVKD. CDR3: CATSARGVNTEAWV.

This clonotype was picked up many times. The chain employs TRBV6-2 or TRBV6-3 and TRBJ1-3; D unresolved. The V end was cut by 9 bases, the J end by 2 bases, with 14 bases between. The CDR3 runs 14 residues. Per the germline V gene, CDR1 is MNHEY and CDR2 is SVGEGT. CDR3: CASASWTAGNTIYF. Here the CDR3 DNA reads TGTGCCAGTGCCTCCTGGACCGCTGGAAACACCATATATTTT.

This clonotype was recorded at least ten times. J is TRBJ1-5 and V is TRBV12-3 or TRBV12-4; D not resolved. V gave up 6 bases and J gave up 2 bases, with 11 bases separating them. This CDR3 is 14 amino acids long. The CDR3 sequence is CASSAEGGNQPQHF. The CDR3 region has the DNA TGTGCCAGCAGCGCTGAGGGCGGCAATCAGCCCCAGCATTTT.

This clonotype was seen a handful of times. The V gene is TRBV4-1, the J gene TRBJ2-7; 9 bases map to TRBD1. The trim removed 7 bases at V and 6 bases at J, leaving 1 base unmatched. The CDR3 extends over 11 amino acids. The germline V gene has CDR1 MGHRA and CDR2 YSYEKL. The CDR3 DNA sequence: TGCGCCAGCATGACAGGGGGCGAGCAGTACTTC. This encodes CASMTGGEQYF.

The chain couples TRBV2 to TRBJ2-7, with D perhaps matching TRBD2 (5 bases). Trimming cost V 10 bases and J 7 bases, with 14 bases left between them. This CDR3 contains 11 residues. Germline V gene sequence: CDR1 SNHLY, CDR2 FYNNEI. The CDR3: CAIHIRGEQYF. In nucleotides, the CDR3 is TGTGCCATCCACATACGGGGTGAGCAGTACTTC.

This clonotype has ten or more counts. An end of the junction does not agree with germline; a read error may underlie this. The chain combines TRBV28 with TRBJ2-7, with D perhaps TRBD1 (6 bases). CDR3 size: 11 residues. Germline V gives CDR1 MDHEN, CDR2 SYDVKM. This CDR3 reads CASRYSGTLNF. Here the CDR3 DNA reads TGTGCCAGCAGGTACTCCGGGACACTGAACTTC.

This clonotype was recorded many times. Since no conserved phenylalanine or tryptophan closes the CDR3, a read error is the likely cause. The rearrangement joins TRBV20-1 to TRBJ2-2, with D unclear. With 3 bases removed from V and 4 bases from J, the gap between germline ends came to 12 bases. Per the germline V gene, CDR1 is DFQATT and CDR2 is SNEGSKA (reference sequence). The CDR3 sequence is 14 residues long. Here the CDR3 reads CSASSGIGTGELFS. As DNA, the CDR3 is TGCAGTGCTAGTAGTGGGATCGGCACCGGGGAGCTGTTTTCT.

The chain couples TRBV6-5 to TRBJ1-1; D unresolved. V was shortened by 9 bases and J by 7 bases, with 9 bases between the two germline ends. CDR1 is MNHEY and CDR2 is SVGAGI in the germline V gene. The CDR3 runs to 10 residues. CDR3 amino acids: CASEAVEAFF. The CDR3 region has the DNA TGTGCCAGTGAGGCGGTTGAAGCTTTCTTT.

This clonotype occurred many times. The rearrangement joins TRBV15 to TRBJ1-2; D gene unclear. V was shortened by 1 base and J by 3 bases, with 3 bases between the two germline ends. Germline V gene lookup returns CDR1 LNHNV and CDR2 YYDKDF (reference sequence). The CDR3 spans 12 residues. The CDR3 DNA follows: TGTGCCACCAGCAGAGGAGACTATGGCTACACCTTC. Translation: CATSRGDYGYTF.

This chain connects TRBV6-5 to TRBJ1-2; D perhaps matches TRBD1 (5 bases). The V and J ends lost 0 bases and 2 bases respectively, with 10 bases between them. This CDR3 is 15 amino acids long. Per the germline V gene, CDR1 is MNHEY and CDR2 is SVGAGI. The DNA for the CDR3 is TGTGCCAGCAGTTACTCAACGACAGCAAACTATGGCTACACCTTC. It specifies CASSYSTTANYGYTF.

The CDR3 region has the DNA TGCAGTGCTTCCGGGACAAACAATCAGCCCCAGCATTTT. This gives the protein CSASGTNNQPQHF. This chain links TRBV20-1 with TRBJ1-5, with D possibly matching TRBD1 (6 bases). Trimming took 5 bases from V and 3 from J, leaving 11 bases between them. The germline V gene has CDR1 DFQATT and CDR2 SNEGSKA (reference sequence). CDR3 length: 13 amino acids.

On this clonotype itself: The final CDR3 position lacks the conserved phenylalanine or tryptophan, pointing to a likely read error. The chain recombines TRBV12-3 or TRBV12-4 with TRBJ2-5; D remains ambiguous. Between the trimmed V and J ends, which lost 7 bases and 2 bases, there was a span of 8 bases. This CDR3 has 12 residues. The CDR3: CASTSTQETQYS. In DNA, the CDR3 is TGTGCCAGCACCTCAACGCAAGAGACCCAGTACTCC.

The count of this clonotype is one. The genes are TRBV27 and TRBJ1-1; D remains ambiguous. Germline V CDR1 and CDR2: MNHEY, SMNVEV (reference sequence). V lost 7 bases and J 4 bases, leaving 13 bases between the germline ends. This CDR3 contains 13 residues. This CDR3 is CASITLGGTEAFF. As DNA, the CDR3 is TGTGCCAGCATCACCCTAGGAGGCACTGAAGCTTTCTTT.

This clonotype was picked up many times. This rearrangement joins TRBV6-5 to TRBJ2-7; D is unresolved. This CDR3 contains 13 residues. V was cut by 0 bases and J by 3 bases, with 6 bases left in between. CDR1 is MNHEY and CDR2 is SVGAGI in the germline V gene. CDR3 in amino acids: CASSYSVVYEQYF. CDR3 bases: TGTGCCAGCAGTTACTCAGTGGTCTACGAGCAGTACTTC.

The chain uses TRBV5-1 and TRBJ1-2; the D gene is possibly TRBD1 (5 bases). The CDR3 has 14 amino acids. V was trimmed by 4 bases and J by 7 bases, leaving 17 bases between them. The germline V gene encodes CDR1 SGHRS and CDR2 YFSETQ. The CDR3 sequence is CASSPDRDRLGYTF. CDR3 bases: TGCGCCAGCAGCCCCGACCGGGACCGACTTGGCTACACCTTC.

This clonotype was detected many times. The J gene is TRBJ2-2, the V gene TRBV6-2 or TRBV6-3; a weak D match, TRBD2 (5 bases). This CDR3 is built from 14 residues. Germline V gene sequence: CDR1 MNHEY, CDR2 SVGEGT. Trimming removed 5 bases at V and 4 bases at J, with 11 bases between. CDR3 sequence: CASSPSAGTGELFF. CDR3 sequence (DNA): TGTGCCAGCAGTCCCTCGGCGGGCACCGGGGAGCTGTTTTTT.

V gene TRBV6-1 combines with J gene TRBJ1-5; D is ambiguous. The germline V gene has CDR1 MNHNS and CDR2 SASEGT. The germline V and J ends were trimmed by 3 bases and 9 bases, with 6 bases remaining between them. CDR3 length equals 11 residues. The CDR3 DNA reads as TGTGCCAGCAGTGAGGGGTCGCCCCAGCATTTT. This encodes CASSEGSPQHF.

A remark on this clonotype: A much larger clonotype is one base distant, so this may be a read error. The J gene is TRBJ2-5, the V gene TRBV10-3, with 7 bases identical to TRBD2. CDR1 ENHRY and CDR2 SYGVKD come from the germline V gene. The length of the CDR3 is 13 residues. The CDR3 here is CAISQRDVESQYF. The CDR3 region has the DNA TGTGCCATCAGTCAGCGGGACGTAGAGAGCCAGTACTTC.

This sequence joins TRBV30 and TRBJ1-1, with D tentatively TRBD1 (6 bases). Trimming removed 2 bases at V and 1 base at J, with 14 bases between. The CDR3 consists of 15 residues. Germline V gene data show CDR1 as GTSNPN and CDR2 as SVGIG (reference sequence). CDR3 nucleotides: TGTGCCTGGAGTCCCGGGGGGGCCCGGAACACTGAAGCTTTCTTT. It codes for CAWSPGGARNTEAFF.

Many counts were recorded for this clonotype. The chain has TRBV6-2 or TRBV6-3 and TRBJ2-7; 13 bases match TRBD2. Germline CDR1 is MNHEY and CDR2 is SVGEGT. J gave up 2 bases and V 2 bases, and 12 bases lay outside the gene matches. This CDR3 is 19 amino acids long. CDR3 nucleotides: TGTGCCAGCAGTTACCCCACACCGCTTGGGACTAGCGGGACCTACGAGCAGTACTTC. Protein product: CASSYPTPLGTSGTYEQYF.

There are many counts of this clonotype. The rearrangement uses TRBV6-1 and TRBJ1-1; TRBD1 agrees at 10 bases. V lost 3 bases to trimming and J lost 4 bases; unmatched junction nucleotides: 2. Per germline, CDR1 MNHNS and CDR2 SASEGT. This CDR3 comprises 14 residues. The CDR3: CASSEDRGVTEAFF. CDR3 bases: TGTGCCAGCAGTGAGGACAGGGGGGTCACTGAAGCTTTCTTT.

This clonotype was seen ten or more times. For the CDR3, the DNA is TGTGCCACCAGTGGAAATAGCAATCAGCCCCAGCATTTT. Translating it yields CATSGNSNQPQHF. V is TRBV15 and J is TRBJ1-5; no clear D. The V gene lost 6 bases and the J gene lost 0 bases, with 6 bases spanning the gap. This CDR3 is built from 13 residues. Germline CDR1 reads LNHNV; CDR2 reads YYDKDF (reference sequence). The full variable domain, in which reference TRBV15 and TRBJ1-5 provide the parts outside the CDR3, is DAMVIQNPRYQVTQFGKPVTLSCSQTLNHNVMYWYQQKSSQAPKLLFHYYDKDFNNEADTPDNFQSRRPNTSFCFLDIRSPGLGDTAMYLCATSGNSNQPQHFGDGTRLSIL.